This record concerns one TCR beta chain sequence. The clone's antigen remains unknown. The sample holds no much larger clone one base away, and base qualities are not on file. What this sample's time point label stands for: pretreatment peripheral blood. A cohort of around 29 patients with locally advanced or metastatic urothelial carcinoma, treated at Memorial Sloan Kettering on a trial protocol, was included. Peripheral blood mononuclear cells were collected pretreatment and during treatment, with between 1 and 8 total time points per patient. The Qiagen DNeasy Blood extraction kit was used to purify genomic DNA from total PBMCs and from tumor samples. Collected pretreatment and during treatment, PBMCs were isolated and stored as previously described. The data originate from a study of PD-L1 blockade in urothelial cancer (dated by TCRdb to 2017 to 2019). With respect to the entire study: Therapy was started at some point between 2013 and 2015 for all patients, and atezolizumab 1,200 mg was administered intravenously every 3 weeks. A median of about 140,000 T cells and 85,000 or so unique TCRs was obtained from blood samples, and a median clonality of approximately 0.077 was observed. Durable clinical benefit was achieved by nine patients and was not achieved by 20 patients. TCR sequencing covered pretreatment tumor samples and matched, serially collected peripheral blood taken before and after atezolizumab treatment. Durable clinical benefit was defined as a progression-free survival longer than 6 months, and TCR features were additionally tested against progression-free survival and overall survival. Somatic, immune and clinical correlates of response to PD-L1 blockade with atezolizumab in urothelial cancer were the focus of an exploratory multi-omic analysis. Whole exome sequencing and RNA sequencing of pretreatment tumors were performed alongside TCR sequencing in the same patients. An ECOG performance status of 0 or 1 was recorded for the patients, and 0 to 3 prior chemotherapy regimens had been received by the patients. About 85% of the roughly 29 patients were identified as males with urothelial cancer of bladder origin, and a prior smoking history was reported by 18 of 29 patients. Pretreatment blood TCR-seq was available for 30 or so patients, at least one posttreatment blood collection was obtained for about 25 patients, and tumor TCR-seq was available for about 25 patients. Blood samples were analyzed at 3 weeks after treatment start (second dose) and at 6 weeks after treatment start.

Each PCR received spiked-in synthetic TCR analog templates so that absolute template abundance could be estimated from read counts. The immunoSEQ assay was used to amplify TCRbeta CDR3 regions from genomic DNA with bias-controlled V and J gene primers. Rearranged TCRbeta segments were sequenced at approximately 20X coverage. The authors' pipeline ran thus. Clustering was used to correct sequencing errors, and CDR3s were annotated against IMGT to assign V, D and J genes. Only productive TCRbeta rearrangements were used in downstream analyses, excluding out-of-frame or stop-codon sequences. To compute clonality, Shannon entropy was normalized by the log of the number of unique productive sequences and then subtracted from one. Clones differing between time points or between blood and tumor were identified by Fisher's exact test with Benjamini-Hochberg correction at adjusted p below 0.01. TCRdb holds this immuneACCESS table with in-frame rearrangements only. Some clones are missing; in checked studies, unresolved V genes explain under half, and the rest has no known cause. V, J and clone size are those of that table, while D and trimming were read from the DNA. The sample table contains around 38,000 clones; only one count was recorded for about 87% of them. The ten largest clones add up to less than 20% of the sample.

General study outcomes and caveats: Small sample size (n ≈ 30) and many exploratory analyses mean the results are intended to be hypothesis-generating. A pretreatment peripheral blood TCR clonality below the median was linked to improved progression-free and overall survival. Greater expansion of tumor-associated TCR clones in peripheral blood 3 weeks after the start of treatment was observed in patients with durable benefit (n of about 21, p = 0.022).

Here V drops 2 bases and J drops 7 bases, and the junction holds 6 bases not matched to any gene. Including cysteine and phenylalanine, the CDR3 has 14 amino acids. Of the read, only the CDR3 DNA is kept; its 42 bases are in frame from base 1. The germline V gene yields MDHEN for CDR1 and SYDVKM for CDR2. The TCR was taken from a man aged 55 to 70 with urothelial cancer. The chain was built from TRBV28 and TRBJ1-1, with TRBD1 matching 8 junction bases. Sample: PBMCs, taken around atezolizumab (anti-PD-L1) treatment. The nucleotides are TGTGCCAGCAGTTTAGCGGACAGGGATAATGAAGCTTTCTTT. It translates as CASSLADRDNEAFF.